This T cell receptor (beta chain) came from a study of blood T cell repertoires in COVID-19. J gave up 6 bases and V 7 bases, and 8 bases lay outside the gene matches. The CDR3 length is 14 residues. CDR1 and CDR2 from the germline V gene are MNHEY and SVGAGI. The table came from immunoSEQ multiplex PCR; TCRdb's copy has only in-frame clones and leaves some out. The repertoire holds 650,000 to 800,000 clones, with just under 90% as singletons. The specimen sequenced was peripheral blood. This sequence joins TRBV6-5 and TRBJ2-2, with 7 bases lining up with TRBD1. The TCR originated in a woman aged 18-35 years with acute or convalescent COVID-19. CDR3 residues: CASKPDRRSGELFF. CDR3 DNA: TGTGCCAGCAAACCGGACAGGAGGTCCGGGGAGCTGTTTTTT.